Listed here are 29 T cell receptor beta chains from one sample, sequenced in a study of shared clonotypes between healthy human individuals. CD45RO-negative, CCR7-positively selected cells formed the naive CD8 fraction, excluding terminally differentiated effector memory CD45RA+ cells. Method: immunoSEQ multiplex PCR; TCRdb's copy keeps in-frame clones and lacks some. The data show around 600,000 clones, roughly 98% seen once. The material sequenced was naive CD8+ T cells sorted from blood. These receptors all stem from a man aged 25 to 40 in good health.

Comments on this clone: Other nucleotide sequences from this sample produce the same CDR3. CDR3 residues: CASSLDRSYEQYF. The DNA of the CDR3 is TGTGCCAGCAGCTTGGACAGGAGCTACGAGCAGTACTTC. This chain connects TRBV5-4 to TRBJ2-7; D perhaps matches TRBD1 (5 bases). Trimming pared 0 bases from V and 3 bases from J, leaving 7 bases between. Germline loops: CDR1 SGHNT, CDR2 YYREEE (reference sequence). This CDR3 is built from 13 residues.

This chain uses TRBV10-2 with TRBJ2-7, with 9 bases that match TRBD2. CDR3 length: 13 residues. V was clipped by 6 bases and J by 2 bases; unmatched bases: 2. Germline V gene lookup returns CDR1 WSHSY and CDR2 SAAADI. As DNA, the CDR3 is TGCGCCAGCAGAGTAGCGGGAGCCTACGAGCAGTACTTC. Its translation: CASRVAGAYEQYF.

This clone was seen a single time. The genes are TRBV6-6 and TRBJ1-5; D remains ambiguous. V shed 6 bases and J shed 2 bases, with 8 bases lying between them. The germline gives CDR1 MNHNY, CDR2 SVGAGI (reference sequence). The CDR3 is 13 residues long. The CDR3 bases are TGTGCCAGCAGCAGCATTGGCAATCAGCCCCAGCATTTT. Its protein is CASSSIGNQPQHF.

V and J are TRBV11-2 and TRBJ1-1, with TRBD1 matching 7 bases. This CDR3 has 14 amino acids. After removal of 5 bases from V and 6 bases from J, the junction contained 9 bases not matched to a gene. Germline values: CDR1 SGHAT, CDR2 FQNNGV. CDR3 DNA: TGTGCCAGCAGCCTTAGAAGGGACAGAGCTGAAGCTTTCTTT. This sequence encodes CASSLRRDRAEAFF. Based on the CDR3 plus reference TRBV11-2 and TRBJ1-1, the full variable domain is EAGVAQSPRYKIIEKRQSVAFWCNPISGHATLYWYQQILGQGPKLLIQFQNNGVVDDSQLPKDRFSAERLKGVDSTLKIQPAKLEDSAVYLCASSLRRDRAEAFFGQGTRLTVV.

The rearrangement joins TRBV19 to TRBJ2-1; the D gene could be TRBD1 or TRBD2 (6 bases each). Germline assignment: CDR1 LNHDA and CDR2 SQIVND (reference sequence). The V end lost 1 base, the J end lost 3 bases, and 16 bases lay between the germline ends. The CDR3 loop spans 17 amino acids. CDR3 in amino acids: CASSIGFRGLLYNEQFF. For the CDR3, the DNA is TGTGCCAGTAGTATAGGATTCAGGGGACTTCTCTACAATGAGCAGTTCTTC.

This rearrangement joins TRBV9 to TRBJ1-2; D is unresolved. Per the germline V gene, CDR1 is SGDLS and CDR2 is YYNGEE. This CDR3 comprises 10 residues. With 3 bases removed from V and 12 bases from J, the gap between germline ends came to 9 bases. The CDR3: CASSEQFNTF. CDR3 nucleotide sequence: TGTGCCAGCAGCGAACAGTTCAACACCTTC. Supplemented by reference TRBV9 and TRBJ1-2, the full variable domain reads DSGVTQTPKHLITATGQRVTLRCSPRSGDLSVYWYQQSLDQGLQFLIQYYNGEERAKGNILERFSAQQFPDLHSELNLSSLELGDSALYFCASSEQFNTFGSGTRLTVV.

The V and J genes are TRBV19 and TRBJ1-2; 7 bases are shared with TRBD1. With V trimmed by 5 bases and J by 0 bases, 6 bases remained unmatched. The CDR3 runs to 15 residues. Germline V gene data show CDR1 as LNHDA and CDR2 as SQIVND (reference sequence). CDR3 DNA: TGTGCCAGTAGTGACAGGGACTCAGCTAACTATGGCTACACCTTC. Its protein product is CASSDRDSANYGYTF.

This CDR3 reads CASSLVQYQETQYF. The CDR3 nucleotides read TGTGCCAGCAGTTTGGTGCAGTACCAAGAGACCCAGTACTTC. This chain uses TRBV28 with TRBJ2-5; no reliable D call. The germline V gene encodes CDR1 MDHEN and CDR2 SYDVKM. The germline V and J ends were trimmed by 3 bases and 0 bases, with 8 bases remaining between them. The CDR3 loop spans 14 amino acids.

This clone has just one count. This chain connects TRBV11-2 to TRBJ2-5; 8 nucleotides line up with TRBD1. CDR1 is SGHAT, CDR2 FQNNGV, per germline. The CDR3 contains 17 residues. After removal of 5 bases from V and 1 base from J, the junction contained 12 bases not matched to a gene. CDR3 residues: CASSAQTHRGVQETQYF. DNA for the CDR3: TGTGCCAGCAGCGCCCAGACCCACAGGGGGGTCCAAGAGACCCAGTACTTC.

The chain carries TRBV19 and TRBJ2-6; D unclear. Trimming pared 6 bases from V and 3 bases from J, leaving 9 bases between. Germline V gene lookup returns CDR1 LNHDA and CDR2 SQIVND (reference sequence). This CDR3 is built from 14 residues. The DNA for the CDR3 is TGTGCCAGTAGCCCCGTGAGTGGGGCCAACGTCCTGACTTTC. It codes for CASSPVSGANVLTF.

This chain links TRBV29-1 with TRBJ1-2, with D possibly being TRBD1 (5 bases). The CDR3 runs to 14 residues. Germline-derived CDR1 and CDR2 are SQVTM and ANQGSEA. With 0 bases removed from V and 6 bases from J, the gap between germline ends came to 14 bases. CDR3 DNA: TGCAGCGTTGAAGAAGGGGTCCGGGGCGATGGCTACACCTTC. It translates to CSVEEGVRGDGYTF.

The CDR3 is CASSPDGWELFF. CDR3 coding DNA: TGTGCCAGTAGTCCCGACGGGTGGGAGCTGTTTTTT. The chain joins TRBV19 to TRBJ2-2; D is undetermined. Trimming took 5 bases from V and 9 from J, leaving 10 bases between them. The CDR3 runs to 12 residues. CDR1 is LNHDA and CDR2 is SQIVND in the germline V gene (reference sequence).

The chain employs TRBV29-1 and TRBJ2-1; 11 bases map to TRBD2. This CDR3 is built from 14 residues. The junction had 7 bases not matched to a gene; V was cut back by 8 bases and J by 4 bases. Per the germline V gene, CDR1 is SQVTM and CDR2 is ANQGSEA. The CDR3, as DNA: TGCAGCTCCATAGCGGGAGGGCGGTACAATGAGCAGTTCTTC. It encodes CSSIAGGRYNEQFF.

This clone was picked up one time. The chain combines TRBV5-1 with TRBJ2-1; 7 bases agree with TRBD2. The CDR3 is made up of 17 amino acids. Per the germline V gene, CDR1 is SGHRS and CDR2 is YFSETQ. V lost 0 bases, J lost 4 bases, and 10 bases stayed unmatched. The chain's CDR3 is CASSLDGAGLGYNEQFF. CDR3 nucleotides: TGCGCCAGCAGCTTGGATGGAGCGGGGCTTGGGTACAATGAGCAGTTCTTC.

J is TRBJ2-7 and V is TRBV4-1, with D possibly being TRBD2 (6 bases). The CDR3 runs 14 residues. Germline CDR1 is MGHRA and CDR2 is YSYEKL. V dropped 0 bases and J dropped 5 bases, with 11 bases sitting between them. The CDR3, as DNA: TGCGCCAGCAGCCAAGAGGTGACGGGAGACGAGCAGTACTTC. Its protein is CASSQEVTGDEQYF.

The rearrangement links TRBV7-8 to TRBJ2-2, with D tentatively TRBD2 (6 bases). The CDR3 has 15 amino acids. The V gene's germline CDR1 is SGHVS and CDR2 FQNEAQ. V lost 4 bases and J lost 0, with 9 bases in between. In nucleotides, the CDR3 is TGTGCCAGCAGCTCCGGGACTTCGAACACCGGGGAGCTGTTTTTT. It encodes CASSSGTSNTGELFF.

The CDR3 sequence is CASSQDRTRLGTGELFF. The CDR3, as DNA: TGTGCCAGCAGCCAAGATCGGACCCGCTTGGGCACCGGGGAGCTGTTTTTT. The chain combines TRBV4-2 with TRBJ2-2; D unresolved. Looked up from germline, CDR1 is LGHNA and CDR2 is YNFKEQ. This CDR3 is built from 17 residues. The V end was cut by 0 bases, the J end by 4 bases, with 15 bases between.

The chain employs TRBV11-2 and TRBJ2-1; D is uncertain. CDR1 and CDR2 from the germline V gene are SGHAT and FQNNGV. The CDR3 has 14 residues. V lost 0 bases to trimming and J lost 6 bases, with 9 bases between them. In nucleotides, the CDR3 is TGTGCCAGCAGCTTAGATCTAGGACGCAATGAGCAGTTCTTC. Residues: CASSLDLGRNEQFF.

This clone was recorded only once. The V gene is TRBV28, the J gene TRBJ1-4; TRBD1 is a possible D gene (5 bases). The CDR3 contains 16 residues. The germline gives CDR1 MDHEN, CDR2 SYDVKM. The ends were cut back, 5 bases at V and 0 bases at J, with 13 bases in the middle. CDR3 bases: TGTGCCAGCAGTCTGAGGACGACAGCAACTAATGAAAAACTGTTTTTT. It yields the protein CASSLRTTATNEKLFF.

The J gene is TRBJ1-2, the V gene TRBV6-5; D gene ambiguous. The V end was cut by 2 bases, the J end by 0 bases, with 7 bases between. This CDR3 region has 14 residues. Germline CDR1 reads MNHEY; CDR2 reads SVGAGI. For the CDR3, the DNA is TGTGCCAGCAGTTACACAAGTCCTAACTATGGCTACACCTTC. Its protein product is CASSYTSPNYGYTF.

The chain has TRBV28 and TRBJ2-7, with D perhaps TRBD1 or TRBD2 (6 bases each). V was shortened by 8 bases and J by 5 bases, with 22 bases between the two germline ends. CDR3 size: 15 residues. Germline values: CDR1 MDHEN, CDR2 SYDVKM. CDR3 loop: CASETRGRARDEQYF. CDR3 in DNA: TGTGCCAGCGAGACTCGGGGGCGGGCCAGGGACGAGCAGTACTTC.

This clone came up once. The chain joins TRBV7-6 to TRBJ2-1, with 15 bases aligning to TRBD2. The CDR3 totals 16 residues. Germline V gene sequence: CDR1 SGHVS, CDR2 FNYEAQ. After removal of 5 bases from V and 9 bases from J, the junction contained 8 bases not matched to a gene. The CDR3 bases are TGTGCCAGCAGCCGAGGGACTAGCGGGGGGATGTCTGAGCAGTTCTTC. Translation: CASSRGTSGGMSEQFF.

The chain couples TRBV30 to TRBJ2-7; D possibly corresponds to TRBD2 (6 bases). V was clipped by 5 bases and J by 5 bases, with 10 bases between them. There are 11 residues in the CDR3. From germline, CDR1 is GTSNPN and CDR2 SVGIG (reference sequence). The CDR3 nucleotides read TGTGCCTGGGGGGACTTTGACGAGCAGTACTTC. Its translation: CAWGDFDEQYF.

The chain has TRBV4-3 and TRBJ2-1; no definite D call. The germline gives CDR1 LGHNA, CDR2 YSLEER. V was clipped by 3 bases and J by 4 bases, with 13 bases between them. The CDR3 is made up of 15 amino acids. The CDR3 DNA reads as TGCGCCAGCAGCCACAGGCGGTCCCGATACAATGAGCAGTTCTTC. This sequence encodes CASSHRRSRYNEQFF.

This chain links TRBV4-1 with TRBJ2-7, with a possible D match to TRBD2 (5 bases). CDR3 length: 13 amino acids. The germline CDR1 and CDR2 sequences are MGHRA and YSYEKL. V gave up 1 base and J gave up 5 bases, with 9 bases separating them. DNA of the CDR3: TGCGCCAGCAGCCAAGTCGGGGTCGACGAGCAGTACTTC. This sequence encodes CASSQVGVDEQYF.

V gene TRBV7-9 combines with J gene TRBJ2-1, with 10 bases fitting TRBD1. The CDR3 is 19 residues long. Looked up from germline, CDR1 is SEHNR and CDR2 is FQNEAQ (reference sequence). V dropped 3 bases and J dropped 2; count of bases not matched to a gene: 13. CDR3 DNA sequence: TGTGCCAGCAGCTTTACCGGACAGGGGGTTTCGGCCCCCTACAATGAGCAGTTCTTC. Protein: CASSFTGQGVSAPYNEQFF.

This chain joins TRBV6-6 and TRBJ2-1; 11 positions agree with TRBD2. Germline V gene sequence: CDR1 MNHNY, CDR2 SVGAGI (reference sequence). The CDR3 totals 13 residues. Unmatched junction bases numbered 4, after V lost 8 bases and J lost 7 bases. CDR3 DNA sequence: TGTGCCAGCCTAGCGGGAGGACTGAATGAGCAGTTCTTC. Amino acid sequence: CASLAGGLNEQFF.

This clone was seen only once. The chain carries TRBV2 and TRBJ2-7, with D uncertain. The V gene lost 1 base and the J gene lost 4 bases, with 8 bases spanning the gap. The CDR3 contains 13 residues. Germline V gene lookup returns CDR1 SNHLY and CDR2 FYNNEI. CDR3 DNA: TGTGCCAGCAGTGAAGACGGGCCTTACGAGCAGTACTTC. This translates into CASSEDGPYEQYF.

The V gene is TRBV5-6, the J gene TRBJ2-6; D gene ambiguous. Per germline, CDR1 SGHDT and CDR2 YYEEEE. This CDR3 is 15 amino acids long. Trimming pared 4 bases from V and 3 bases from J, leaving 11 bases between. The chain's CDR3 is CASSPGFGGANVLTF. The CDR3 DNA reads TGTGCCAGCAGCCCAGGCTTCGGTGGGGCCAACGTCCTGACTTTC.